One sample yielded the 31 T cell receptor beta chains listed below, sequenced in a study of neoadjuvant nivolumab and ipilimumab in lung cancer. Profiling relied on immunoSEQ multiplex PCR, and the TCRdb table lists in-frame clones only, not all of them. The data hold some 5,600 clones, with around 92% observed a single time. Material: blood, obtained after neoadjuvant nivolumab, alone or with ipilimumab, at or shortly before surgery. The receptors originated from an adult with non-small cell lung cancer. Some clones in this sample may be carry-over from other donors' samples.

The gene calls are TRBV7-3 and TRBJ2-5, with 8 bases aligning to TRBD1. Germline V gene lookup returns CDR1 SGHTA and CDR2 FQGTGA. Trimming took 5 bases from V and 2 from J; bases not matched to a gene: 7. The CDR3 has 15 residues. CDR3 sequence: CASSRSRGPQETQYF. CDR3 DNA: TGTGCCAGCAGCCGCTCCAGGGGGCCGCAAGAGACCCAGTACTTC.

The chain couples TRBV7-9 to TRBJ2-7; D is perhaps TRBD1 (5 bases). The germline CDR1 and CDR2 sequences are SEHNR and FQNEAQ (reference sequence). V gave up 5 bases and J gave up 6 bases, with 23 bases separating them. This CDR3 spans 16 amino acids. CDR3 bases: TGTGCCAGCAGCCGCTTAACCCCGGCAGGGCCCCTCGAGCAGTACTTC. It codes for CASSRLTPAGPLEQYF.

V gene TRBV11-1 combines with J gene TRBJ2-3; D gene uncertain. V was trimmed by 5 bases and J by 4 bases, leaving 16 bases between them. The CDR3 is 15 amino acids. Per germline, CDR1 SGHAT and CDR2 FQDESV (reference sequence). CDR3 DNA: TGTGCCAGCAGCGCAGTGGTGGGCGAGGCAGATACGCAGTATTTT. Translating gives CASSAVVGEADTQYF. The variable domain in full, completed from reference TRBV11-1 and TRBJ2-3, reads EAEVAQSPRYKITEKSQAVAFWCDPISGHATLYWYRQILGQGPELLVQFQDESVVDDSQLPKDRFSAERLKGVDSTLKIQPAELGDSAMYLCASSAVVGEADTQYFGPGTRLTVL.

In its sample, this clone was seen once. The CDR3 loop is CASSPSGGENQPQHF. CDR3 nucleotides: TGTGCCAGCTCACCGAGTGGAGGGGAAAATCAGCCCCAGCATTTT. This chain connects TRBV18 to TRBJ1-5; D may be TRBD1 (5 bases). This CDR3 is 15 amino acids long. V dropped 3 bases and J dropped 4 bases, with 13 bases sitting between them. Germline values: CDR1 KGHSH, CDR2 LQKENI.

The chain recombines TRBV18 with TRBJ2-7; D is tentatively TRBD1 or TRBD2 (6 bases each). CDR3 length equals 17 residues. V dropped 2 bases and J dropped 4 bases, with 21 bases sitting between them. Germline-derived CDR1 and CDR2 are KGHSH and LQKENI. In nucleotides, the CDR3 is TGTGCCAGCTCACCAAGTATTAGGGGGGCAAAACTATACGAGCAGTACTTC. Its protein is CASSPSIRGAKLYEQYF.

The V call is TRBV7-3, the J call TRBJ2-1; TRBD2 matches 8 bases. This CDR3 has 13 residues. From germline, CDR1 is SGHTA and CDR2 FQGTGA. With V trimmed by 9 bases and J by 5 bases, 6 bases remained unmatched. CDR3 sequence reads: CASSGVRNNEQFF. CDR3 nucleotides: TGTGCCAGTAGCGGGGTCCGAAACAATGAGCAGTTCTTC.

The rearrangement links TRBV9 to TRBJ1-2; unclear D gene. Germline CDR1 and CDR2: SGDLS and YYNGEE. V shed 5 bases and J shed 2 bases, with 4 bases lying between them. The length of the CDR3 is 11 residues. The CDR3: CASSTNYGYTF. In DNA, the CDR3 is TGTGCCAGCAGTACGAACTATGGCTACACCTTC.

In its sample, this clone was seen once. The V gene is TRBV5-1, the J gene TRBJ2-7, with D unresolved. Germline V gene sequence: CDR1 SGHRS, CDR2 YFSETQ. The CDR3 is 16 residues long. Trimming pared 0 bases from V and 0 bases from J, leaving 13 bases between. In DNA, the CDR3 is TGCGCCAGCAGCTTGGCCGTCCAACGCGGCTCCTACGAGCAGTACTTC. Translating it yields CASSLAVQRGSYEQYF.

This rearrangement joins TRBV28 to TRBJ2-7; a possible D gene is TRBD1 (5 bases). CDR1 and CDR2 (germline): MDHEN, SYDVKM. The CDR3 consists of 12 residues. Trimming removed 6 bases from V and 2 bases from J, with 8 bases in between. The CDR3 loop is CASRGEPYEQYF. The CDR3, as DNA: TGTGCCAGCAGAGGGGAACCCTACGAGCAGTACTTC.

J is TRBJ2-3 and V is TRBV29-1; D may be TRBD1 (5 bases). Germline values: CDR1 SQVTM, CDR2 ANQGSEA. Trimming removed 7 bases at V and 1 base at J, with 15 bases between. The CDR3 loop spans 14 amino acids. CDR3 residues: CSAQQVMGTDTQYF. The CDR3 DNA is TGCAGCGCTCAACAGGTAATGGGCACAGATACGCAGTATTTT.

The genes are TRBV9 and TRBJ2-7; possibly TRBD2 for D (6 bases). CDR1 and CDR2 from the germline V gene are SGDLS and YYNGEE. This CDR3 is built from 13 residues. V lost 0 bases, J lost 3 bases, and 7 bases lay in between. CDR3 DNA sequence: TGTGCCAGCAGCGTAGTGGAGGGCTACGAGCAGTACTTC. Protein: CASSVVEGYEQYF.

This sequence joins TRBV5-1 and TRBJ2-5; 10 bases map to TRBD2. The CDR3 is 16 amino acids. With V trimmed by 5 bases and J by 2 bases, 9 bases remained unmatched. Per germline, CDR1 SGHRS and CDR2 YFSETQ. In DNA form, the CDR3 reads TGCGCCAGCAGGCTAGCGGGAGAAGGGGGGCAAGAGACCCAGTACTTC. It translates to CASRLAGEGGQETQYF.

The DNA for the CDR3 is TGCGCCAGCAGCTTGGCAATGGGAGACTATGGCTACACCTTC. This sequence encodes CASSLAMGDYGYTF. The chain recombines TRBV5-1 with TRBJ1-2; D unresolved. The V end was cut by 0 bases, the J end by 3 bases, with 9 bases between. The germline V gene has CDR1 SGHRS and CDR2 YFSETQ. The CDR3 is 14 amino acids. Full variable domain (outside the CDR3, taken from reference TRBV5-1 and TRBJ1-2): KAGVTQTPRYLIKTRGQQVTLSCSPISGHRSVSWYQQTPGQGLQFLFEYFSETQRNKGNFPGRFSGRQFSNSRSEMNVSTLELGDSALYLCASSLAMGDYGYTFGSGTRLTVV.

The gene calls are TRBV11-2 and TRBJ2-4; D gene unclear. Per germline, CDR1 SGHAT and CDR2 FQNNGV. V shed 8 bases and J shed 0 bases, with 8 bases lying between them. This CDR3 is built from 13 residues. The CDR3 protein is CASVALAKNIQYF. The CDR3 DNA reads TGTGCCAGCGTCGCGCTAGCCAAAAACATTCAGTACTTC. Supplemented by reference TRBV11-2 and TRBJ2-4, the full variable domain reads EAGVAQSPRYKIIEKRQSVAFWCNPISGHATLYWYQQILGQGPKLLIQFQNNGVVDDSQLPKDRFSAERLKGVDSTLKIQPAKLEDSAVYLCASVALAKNIQYFGAGTRLSVL.

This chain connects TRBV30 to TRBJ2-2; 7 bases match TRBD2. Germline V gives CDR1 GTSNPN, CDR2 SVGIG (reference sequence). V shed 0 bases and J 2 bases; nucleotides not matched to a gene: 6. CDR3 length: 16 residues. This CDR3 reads CAWSVNLGLNTGELFF. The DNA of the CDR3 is TGTGCCTGGAGTGTAAATCTGGGACTAAACACCGGGGAGCTGTTTTTT. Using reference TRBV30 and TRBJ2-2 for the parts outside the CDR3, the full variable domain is SQTIHQWPATLVQPVGSPLSLECTVEGTSNPNLYWYRQAAGRGLQLLFYSVGIGQISSEVPQNLSASRPQDRQFILSSKKLLLSDSGFYLCAWSVNLGLNTGELFFGEGSRLTVL.

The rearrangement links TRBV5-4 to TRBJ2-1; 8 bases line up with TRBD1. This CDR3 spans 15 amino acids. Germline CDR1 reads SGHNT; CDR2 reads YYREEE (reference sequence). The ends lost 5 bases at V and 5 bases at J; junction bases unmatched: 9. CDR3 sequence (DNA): TGTGCCAGCAGTTTACCAGGGGGCCACCACAATGAGCAGTTCTTC. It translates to CASSLPGGHHNEQFF.

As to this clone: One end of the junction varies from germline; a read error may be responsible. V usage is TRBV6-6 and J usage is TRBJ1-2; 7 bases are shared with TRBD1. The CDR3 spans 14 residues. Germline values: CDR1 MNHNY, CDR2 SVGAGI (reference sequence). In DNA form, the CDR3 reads TGTGCCAGCAGGCCCGGGACAGCTAATTATGGCTACACCTTC. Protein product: CASRPGTANYGYTF.

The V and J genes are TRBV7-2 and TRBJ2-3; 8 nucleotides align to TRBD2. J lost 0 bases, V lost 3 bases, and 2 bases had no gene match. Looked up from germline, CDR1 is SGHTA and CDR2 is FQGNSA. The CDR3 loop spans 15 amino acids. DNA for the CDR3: TGTGCCAGCAGCTTGGCTAGCGGGAGCACAGATACGCAGTATTTT. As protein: CASSLASGSTDTQYF.

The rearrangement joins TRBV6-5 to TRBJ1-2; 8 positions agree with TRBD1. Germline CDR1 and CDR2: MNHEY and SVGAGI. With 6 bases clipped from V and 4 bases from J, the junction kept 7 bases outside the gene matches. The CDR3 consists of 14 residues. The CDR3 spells CASSYRTGGYGYTF. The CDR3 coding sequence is TGTGCCAGCAGCTACCGAACAGGGGGCTATGGCTACACCTTC.

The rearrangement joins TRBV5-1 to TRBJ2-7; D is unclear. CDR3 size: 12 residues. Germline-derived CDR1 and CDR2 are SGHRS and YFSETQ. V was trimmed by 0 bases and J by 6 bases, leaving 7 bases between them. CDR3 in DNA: TGCGCCAGCAGCTTGGCTTCGGCCGAGCAGTACTTC. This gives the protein CASSLASAEQYF.

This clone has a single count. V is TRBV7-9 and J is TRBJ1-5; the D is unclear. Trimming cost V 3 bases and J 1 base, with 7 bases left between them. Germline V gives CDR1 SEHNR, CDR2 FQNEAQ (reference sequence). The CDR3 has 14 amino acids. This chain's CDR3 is CASSLERSNQPQHF. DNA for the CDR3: TGTGCCAGCAGCTTGGAACGGAGCAATCAGCCCCAGCATTTT. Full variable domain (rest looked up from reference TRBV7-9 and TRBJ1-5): DTGVSQNPRHKITKRGQNVTFRCDPISEHNRLYWYRQTLGQGPEFLTYFQNEAQLEKSRLLSDRFSAERPKGSFSTLEIQRTEQGDSAMYLCASSLERSNQPQHFGDGTRLSIL.

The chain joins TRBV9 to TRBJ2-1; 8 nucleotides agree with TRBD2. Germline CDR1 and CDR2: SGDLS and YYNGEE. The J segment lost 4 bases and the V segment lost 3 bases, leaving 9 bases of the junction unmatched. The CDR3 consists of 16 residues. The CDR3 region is CASSALTSAIYNEQFF. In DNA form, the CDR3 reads TGTGCCAGCAGCGCCCTGACTAGCGCGATTTACAATGAGCAGTTCTTC.

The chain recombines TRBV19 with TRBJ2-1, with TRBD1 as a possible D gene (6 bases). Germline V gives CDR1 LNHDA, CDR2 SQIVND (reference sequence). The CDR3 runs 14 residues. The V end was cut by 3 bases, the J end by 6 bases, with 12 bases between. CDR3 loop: CASSILDSANEQFF. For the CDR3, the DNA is TGTGCCAGTAGTATCCTGGACAGCGCCAATGAGCAGTTCTTC. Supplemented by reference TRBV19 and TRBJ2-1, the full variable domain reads DGGITQSPKYLFRKEGQNVTLSCEQNLNHDAMYWYRQDPGQGLRLIYYSQIVNDFQKGDIAEGYSVSREKKESFPLTVTSAQKNPTAFYLCASSILDSANEQFFGPGTRLTVL.

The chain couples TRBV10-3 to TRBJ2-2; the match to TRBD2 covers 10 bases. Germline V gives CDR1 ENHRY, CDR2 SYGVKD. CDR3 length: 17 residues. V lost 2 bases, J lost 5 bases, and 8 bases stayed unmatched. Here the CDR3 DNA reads TGTGCCATCAGTGAGGCGGGACTAGCGATACGGACCGGGGAGCTGTTTTTT. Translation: CAISEAGLAIRTGELFF.

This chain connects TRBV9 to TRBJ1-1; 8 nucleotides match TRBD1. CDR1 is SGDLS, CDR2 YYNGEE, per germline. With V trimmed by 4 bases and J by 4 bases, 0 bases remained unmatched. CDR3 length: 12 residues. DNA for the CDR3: TGTGCCAGCAGCACAGGGGGCACTGAAGCTTTCTTT. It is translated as CASSTGGTEAFF. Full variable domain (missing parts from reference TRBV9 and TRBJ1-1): DSGVTQTPKHLITATGQRVTLRCSPRSGDLSVYWYQQSLDQGLQFLIQYYNGEERAKGNILERFSAQQFPDLHSELNLSSLELGDSALYFCASSTGGTEAFFGQGTRLTVV.

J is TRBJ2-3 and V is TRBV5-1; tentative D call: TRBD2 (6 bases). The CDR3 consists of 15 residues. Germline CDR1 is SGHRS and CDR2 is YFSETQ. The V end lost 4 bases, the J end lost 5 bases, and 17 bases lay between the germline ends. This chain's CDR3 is CASSGDEGAGDTQYF. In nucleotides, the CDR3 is TGCGCCAGCAGCGGGGACGAAGGAGCGGGAGATACGCAGTATTTT. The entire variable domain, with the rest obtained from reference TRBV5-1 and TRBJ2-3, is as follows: KAGVTQTPRYLIKTRGQQVTLSCSPISGHRSVSWYQQTPGQGLQFLFEYFSETQRNKGNFPGRFSGRQFSNSRSEMNVSTLELGDSALYLCASSGDEGAGDTQYFGPGTRLTVL.

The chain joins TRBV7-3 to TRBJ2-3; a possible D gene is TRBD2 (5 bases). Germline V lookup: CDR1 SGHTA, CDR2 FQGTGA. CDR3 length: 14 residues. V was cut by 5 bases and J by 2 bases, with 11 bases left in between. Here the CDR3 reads CASSLPGYTDTQYF. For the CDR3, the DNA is TGTGCCAGCAGCCTTCCGGGGTACACAGATACGCAGTATTTT.

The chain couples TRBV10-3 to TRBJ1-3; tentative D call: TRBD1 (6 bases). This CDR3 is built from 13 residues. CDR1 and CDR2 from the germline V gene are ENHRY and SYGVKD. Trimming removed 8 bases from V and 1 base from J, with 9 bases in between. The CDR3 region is CAIRDTSGNTIYF. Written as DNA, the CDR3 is TGTGCCATCCGGGACACATCTGGAAACACCATATATTTT.

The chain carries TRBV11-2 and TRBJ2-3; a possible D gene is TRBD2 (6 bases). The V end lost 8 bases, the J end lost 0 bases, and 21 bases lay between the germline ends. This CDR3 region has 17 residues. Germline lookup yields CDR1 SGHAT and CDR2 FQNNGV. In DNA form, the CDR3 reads TGTGCCAGCTCCCGACTAGGGCTATTGAGAAGCACAGATACGCAGTATTTT. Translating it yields CASSRLGLLRSTDTQYF.

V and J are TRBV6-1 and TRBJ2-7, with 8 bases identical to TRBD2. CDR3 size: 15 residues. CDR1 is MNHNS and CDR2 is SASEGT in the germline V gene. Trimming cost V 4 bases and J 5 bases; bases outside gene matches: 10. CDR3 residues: CASSGPGLVIDEQYF. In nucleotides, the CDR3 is TGTGCCAGCAGTGGACCGGGACTAGTGATCGACGAGCAGTACTTC.

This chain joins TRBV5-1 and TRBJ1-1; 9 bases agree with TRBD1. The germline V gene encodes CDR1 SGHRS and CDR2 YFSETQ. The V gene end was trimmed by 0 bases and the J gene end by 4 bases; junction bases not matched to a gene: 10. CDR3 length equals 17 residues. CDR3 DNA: TGCGCCAGCAGCTTGGGGGGACAGGGCCCCACAGGCACTGAAGCTTTCTTT. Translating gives CASSLGGQGPTGTEAFF.